This T cell receptor beta chain was sequenced during a study of T cells in localized non-small cell lung cancer. Regarding the study as a whole: Tumor samples were not multi-region, leaving intratumor heterogeneity unexcluded. Adjacent lung had a median around 50 of the 100 largest tumor clones.

Assay: immunoSEQ multiplex PCR; the TCRdb copy retains only in-frame clones and omits some. The data contain about 40,000 clones, under 90% of them singletons. V gave up 5 bases and J gave up 5 bases, with 9 bases separating them. The V gene's germline CDR1 is SGHVS and CDR2 FQNEAQ. The CDR3 length is 13 residues. As concerns this clone: No antigen is known for it.

This TCR was sampled from a male donor older than 55 with stage II lung adenocarcinoma. The rearrangement joins TRBV7-8 to TRBJ2-2, with D possibly TRBD1 on 6 matching bases. Here the sequenced sample was peripheral blood mononuclear cells, taken before any cancer treatment. CDR3 in DNA: TGTGCCAGCAGCCCGAGGGGGACCGGGGAGCTGTTTTTT. This codes for CASSPRGTGELFF.